The rows below give T cell receptor beta chains drawn from one sample of a study of T cell changes during pregnancy in multiple sclerosis. Data came from immunoSEQ multiplex PCR; TCRdb stores just in-frame clones and leaves some out. The table shows around 50,000 clones, with about 87% occurring only once. Source material: peripheral blood from another person, used as feeder cells. These TCRs come from a human donor whose cells served as feeder cells for cultures in a pregnancy study. The CDR3 runs from the conserved cysteine through the conserved F or W. The D gene is left open where the match is weak. A row's size may be missing; if present it is once, few, many or a size class.

J gene | V gene | D gene | clone size | CDR3 DNA | CDR3 protein
TRBJ2-7 | TRBV30 | - | - | TGTGCCTGGAGTCCTTTAGCGAGAGAGCAGTACTTC | CAWSPLAREQYF
TRBJ2-2 | TRBV19 | TRBD1 | few | TGTGCCAGTAGTCCTCTAGGGACAGTTTATTTTAACACCGGGGAGCTGTTTTTT | CASSPLGTVYFNTGELFF
TRBJ2-5 | TRBV9 | TRBD1 | - | TGTGCCAGCAGCGTAGAAGCGGGACAGGGTTGGTCAGAGACCCAGTACTTC | CASSVEAGQGWSETQYF
TRBJ1-1 | TRBV7-3 | - | - | TGTGCCAGCAGCTTATGGGCTTTCGGGGGGCGGACTGAAGCTTTCTTT | CASSLWAFGGRTEAFF
TRBJ2-3 | TRBV28 | - | once | TGTGCCAGCAGTTTACAGGGTGGGACAGATACGCAGTATTTT | CASSLQGGTDTQYF
TRBJ2-6 | TRBV15 | - | - | TGTGCCACCAGCAGAGATTTTGGAGGCCTTACCGGGGCCAACGTCCTGACTTTC | CATSRDFGGLTGANVLTF
TRBJ2-5 | TRBV18 | - | - | TGTGCCAGCTCACCTGCCCGTAAATTACAAGAGACCCAGTACTTC | CASSPARKLQETQYF
TRBJ1-1 | TRBV6-5 | - | - | TGTGCCAGCAGTTACTCCGAGCGGGGTGAAGCTTTCTTT | CASSYSERGEAFF
TRBJ1-3 | TRBV7-8 | - | - | TGTGCCAGCAGCTCGGCCTCCGGGACAACTGGAAACACCATATATTTT | CASSSASGTTGNTIYF
TRBJ1-1 | TRBV6-1 | - | - | TGTGCCAGCAGGACCGGGACATTGAACACTGAAGCTTTCTTT | CASRTGTLNTEAFF
TRBJ2-7 | TRBV7-9 | - | - | TGTGCCAGCAGCCCAGACAGGTACCTCTACGAGCAGTACTTC | CASSPDRYLYEQYF
TRBJ2-3 | TRBV30 | TRBD2 | - | TGTGCCTGGAGAGGAGACGGAGCGGGGTCCACAGATACGCAGTATTTT | CAWRGDGAGSTDTQYF
TRBJ1-2 | TRBV11-2 | - | - | TGTGCCAGCAGCTTAGATCTTGGGTCAGACAGTAATGGCTACACCTTC | CASSLDLGSDSNGYTF
TRBJ2-1 | TRBV19 | - | - | TGTGCCAGTAGTACGGGACGCGCATACAATGAGCAGTTCTTC | CASSTGRAYNEQFF
TRBJ1-2 | TRBV6-5 | - | - | TGTGCCAGCAGTTGGGGGGCAGGAAACTATGGCTACACCTTC | CASSWGAGNYGYTF
TRBJ2-5 | TRBV19 | TRBD1 | - | TGTGCCAGTAGTGGGACAGGGCGAGAGACCCAGTACTTC | CASSGTGRETQYF
TRBJ1-3 | TRBV7-2 | - | few | TGTGCCAGCAGCTTAATGAGCGGTCCCAACACCATATATTTT | CASSLMSGPNTIYF
TRBJ1-3 | TRBV6-1 | - | - | TGTGCCAGCAGGCCACGGCCGGCTTCTGGAAACACCATATATTTT | CASRPRPASGNTIYF
TRBJ2-3 | TRBV5-1 | TRBD2 | - | TGCGCCAGCAGCTTGGGACTAGCTCCAAAGGCAGATACGCAGTATTTT | CASSLGLAPKADTQYF
TRBJ1-2 | TRBV27 | - | - | TGTGCCAGCAGTTTCCGGGCGGGGGAAAACTATGGCTACACCTTC | CASSFRAGENYGYTF
TRBJ2-7 | TRBV2 | - | - | TGTGCCAGCAGTGACGGGGTGGGCCACTCCTACGAGCAGTACTTC | CASSDGVGHSYEQYF
TRBJ1-2 | TRBV28 | - | - | TGTGCCATCCGCAGATTAGGTAGCGGCTCCCACACCTTC | CAIRRLGSGSHTF
TRBJ2-3 | TRBV4-2 | - | - | TGTGCCAGCAGCCATGGGCAGGCGCGCACAGATACGCAGTATTTT | CASSHGQARTDTQYF
TRBJ2-7 | TRBV10-3 | - | few | TGTGCCATCAGTGAGTCAGGCAGGTTGGTGGGCTCCTACGAGCAGTACTTC | CAISESGRLVGSYEQYF
TRBJ1-1 | TRBV25-1 | - | - | TGTGTTCATAACACCGCGGACATACCGATAATTTCGAACACTGAAGCTTTCTTT | CVHNTADIPIISNTEAFF
TRBJ2-1 | TRBV4-1 | - | few | TGCGCCAGCAGCCAAGTCGACCTTATCTCCTACAATGAGCAGTTCTTC | CASSQVDLISYNEQFF
TRBJ1-2 | TRBV5-4 | - | few | TGTGCCAGCAGCTCGGGGAACTATGGCTACACCTTC | CASSSGNYGYTF
TRBJ1-2 | TRBV7-9 | TRBD1 | few | TGTGCCAGCAGCGAAGCGGGATGGACAGGGGCCTATGGCTACACCTTC | CASSEAGWTGAYGYTF
TRBJ1-2 | TRBV5-8 | TRBD1 | - | TGTGCCAGCAGCTTGGGACAGGGGGATGCCTACACCTTC | CASSLGQGDAYTF
TRBJ2-3 | TRBV28 | TRBD2 | - | TGTGCCAGCAGTTTACGCGGGAGCGCGACAGATACGCAGTATTTT | CASSLRGSATDTQYF
TRBJ1-3 | TRBV7-6 | - | - | TGTGCCAGCAGCTTGCGGAGCTCTGGAAACACCATATATTTT | CASSLRSSGNTIYF
TRBJ2-1 | TRBV5-1 | - | - | TGCGCCAGCAGCTTGGTCGGGGGCTCCTACAATGAGCAGTTCTTC | CASSLVGGSYNEQFF
TRBJ2-3 | TRBV4-3 | - | - | TGCGCCAGCAGCCAAGAAGGGGGGCGGTGGGATACGCAGTATTTT | CASSQEGGRWDTQYF
TRBJ1-1 | TRBV30 | - | - | TGTGCCTCCAATAGGGGTTTGAACACTGAAGCTTTCTTT | CASNRGLNTEAFF
TRBJ2-3 | TRBV30 | - | - | TGTGCCTGGAGCGCCCAGCTGGGGTTCGATACGCAGTATTTT | CAWSAQLGFDTQYF
TRBJ2-7 | TRBV5-6 | TRBD2 | - | TGTGCCAGCAGCCTTGTGATAGCGGGGGCCTACGAGCAGTACTTC | CASSLVIAGAYEQYF
TRBJ1-5 | TRBV30 | TRBD1 | - | TGTGCCTGGAGTGTTCAGGGGGATCAGCCCCAGCATTTT | CAWSVQGDQPQHF
TRBJ1-2 | TRBV2 | - | - | TGTGCCAGCAGTGAAGTATTGGGGGGGGATCGCGATGGCTACACCTTC | CASSEVLGGDRDGYTF
TRBJ2-1 | TRBV5-6 | TRBD2 | - | TGTGCCAGCAGCTGGAGGCTAGCGGCCAAGAACAATGAGCAGTTCTTC | CASSWRLAAKNNEQFF
TRBJ1-1 | TRBV7-2 | - | - | TGTGCCAGCAGCCAACGGTCGAACACTGAAGCTTTCTTT | CASSQRSNTEAFF
TRBJ1-3 | TRBV6-5 | - | - | TGTGCCAGCAGTTACCTGACAGGTTCTGGAAACACCATATATTTT | CASSYLTGSGNTIYF
TRBJ1-1 | TRBV6-1 | - | - | TGTGCCAGCACCGAACACGGACAGTCCGGAAGAGCTTTCTTT | CASTEHGQSGRAFF
TRBJ1-1 | TRBV6-5 | - | - | TGTGCCAGCAGTTACTCGGACCGGGGCCACACTGAAGCTTTCTTT | CASSYSDRGHTEAFF
TRBJ1-2 | TRBV7-9 | - | - | TGTGCCAGCAGCCCTCGACACCACTATGGCTACACCTTC | CASSPRHHYGYTF
TRBJ2-7 | TRBV6-5 | - | - | TGTGCCAGCACCCCACAGGAGAGCTCCTACGAGCAGTACTTC | CASTPQESSYEQYF
TRBJ1-1 | TRBV2 | TRBD1 | once | TGTGCCAGCAAGAGGGACAGAAGTAACACTGAAGCTTTCTTT | CASKRDRSNTEAFF
TRBJ1-1 | TRBV4-1 | - | - | TGCGCCAGCAGCCAAGGTTTTCCTGGGACCACTGAAGCTTTCTTT | CASSQGFPGTTEAFF
TRBJ1-1 | TRBV9 | - | - | TGTGCCAGCAGCGTAGGCAGGGATCTTTATTTGACTGAAGCTTTCTTT | CASSVGRDLYLTEAFF
TRBJ1-2 | TRBV5-6 | - | - | TGTGCCAGCAGCTTGGCCGGGGCAGGAGAAGGCTACACCTTC | CASSLAGAGEGYTF
TRBJ1-1 | TRBV18 | TRBD1 | - | TGTGCCAGCTCACCCAGGACAGGGCGGGACACTGAAGCTTTCTTT | CASSPRTGRDTEAFF